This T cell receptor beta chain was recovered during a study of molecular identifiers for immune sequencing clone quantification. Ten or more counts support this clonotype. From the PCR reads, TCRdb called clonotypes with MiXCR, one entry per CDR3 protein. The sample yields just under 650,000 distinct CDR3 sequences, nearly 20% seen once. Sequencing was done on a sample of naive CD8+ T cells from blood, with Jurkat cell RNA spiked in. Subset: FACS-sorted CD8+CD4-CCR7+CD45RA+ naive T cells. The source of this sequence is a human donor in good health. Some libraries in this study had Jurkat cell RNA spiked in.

The chain's CDR3 is CASSFSSTDTQYF. CDR3 sequence (DNA): TGTGCCAGCAGTTTCAGCAGCACAGATACGCAGTATTTT. J is TRBJ2-3 and V is TRBV12-3 or TRBV12-4; the D is unclear. The V and J ends lost 3 bases and 0 bases respectively, with 4 bases between them. The CDR3 has 13 residues.